This TCR beta chain was captured by sequencing in a study of early T cells in non-severe SARS-CoV-2 infection. The germline CDR1 and CDR2 sequences are LGHDT and YNNKEL (reference sequence). Trimming removed 4 bases from V and 4 bases from J, with 8 bases in between. There are 13 residues in the CDR3. Attachment of unique molecular identifiers was made to individual cDNA molecules. Each CDR3 protein gets one entry after TCRdb re-called the 5' RACE reads with MiXCR. The repertoire holds nearly 60,000 distinct CDR3 sequences, with about 12% as singletons. Sequenced sample: whole blood. This sequence joins TRBV3-1 and TRBJ2-1, with D perhaps matching TRBD1 or TRBD2 (5 bases each). The TCR originated in an adult who was a healthcare worker with PCR-confirmed SARS-CoV-2 infection or an uninfected control (not recorded which). CDR3 nucleotide sequence: TGTGCCAGCAGCCGGGACCATTACAATGAGCAGTTCTTC. Its protein is CASSRDHYNEQFF.